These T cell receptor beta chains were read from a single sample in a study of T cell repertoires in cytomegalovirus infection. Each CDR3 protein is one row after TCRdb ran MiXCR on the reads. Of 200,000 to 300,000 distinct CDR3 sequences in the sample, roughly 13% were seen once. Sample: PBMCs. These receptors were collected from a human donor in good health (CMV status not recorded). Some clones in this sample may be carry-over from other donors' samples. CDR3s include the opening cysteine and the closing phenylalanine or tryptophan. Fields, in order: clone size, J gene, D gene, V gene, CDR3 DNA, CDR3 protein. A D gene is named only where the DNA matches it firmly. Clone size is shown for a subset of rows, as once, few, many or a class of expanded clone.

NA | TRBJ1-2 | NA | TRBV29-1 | TGCAGCGTTGGGGATGGCTACACCTTC | CSVGDGYTF
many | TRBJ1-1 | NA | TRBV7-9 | TGTGCCAGCAGCTTAAAGATCACGGGCGAAGCTTTCTTT | CASSLKITGEAFF
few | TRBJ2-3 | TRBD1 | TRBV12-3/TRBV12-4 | TGTGCCAGCAGTTTAGAAGACAGGGACGGGTCAGATACGCAGTATTTT | CASSLEDRDGSDTQYF
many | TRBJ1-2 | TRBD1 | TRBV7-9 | TGTGCCAGCAGCTCAGCCCGGGACAGGGGACAAAACTATGGCTACACCTTC | CASSSARDRGQNYGYTF
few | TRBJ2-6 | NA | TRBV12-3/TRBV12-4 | TGTGCCAGCAGTGGATGGGGCCAGACAGGTAACAACGTCCTGACTTTC | CASSGWGQTGNNVLTF
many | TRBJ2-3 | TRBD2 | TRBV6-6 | TGTGCCAGCAGTTCCAGACTAGCGGGGGATCCGAGAGATACGCAGTATTTT | CASSSRLAGDPRDTQYF
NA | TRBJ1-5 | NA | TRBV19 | TGTGCCAGTATCTTGAGTCCTAGCAATCAGCCCCAGCATTTT | CASILSPSNQPQHF
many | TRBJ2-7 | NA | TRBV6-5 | TGTGCCAGCAGTTACTCGGGCGTCCCCACCTACGAGCAGTACTTC | CASSYSGVPTYEQYF
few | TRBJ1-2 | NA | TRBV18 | TGTGCCAGCTCACCAGAGTATGCACCTCTTGAGGGCTACACCTTC | CASSPEYAPLEGYTF
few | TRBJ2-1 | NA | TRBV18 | TGTGCCAGCTCACCACTAGGGGCTCAATACAATGAGCAGTTCTTC | CASSPLGAQYNEQFF
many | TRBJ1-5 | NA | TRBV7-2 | TGTGCCAGCAGCTCGGACAAAAATCAGCCCCAGCATTTT | CASSSDKNQPQHF
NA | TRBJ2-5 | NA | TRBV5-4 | TGTGCCAGCAGCTTTAGAGGAGGGCTAGGAGAGACCCAGTACTTC | CASSFRGGLGETQYF
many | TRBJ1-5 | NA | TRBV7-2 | TGTGCCAGCAGCTTAAACGGGGGCTTGAGCAATCAGCCCCAGCATTTT | CASSLNGGLSNQPQHF
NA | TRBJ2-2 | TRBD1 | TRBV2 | TGTGCCAGCAGAGGGACAGGGACCGGGGAGCTGTTTTTT | CASRGTGTGELFF
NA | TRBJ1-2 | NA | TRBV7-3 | TGTGCCAGCAGCCCCGGGACGGAGTATGGCTACACCTTC | CASSPGTEYGYTF
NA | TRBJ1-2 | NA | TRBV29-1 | TGCAGCGTTGAGAGACAGGAGGGAACCTATGGCTACACCTTC | CSVERQEGTYGYTF
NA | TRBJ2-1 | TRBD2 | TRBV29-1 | TGCAGCGTTGAAGTCACTAGCGCCTCCTACAATGAGCAGTTCTTC | CSVEVTSASYNEQFF
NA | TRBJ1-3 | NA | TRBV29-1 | TGCAGCCAGGGCGTCGGAAACACCATATATTTT | CSQGVGNTIYF
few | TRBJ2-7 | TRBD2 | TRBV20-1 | TGCACTGCCGCTAGCGGGAGTAGCGAGCAGTACTTC | CTAASGSSEQYF
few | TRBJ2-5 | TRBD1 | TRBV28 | TGTGCCAGCCAGACAGGGTTAGAGACCCAGTACTTC | CASQTGLETQYF
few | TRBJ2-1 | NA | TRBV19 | TGTGCCAGTAGTCTCTATTCTGATGAGCAGTTCTTC | CASSLYSDEQFF
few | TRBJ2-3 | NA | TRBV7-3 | TGTGCCAGCAGCTCCGTAAGCACAGATACGCAGTATTTT | CASSSVSTDTQYF
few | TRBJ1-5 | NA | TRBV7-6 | TGTGCCAGCAGCGCCCGACAGGACAATCAGCCCCAGCATTTT | CASSARQDNQPQHF
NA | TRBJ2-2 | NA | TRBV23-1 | TGCGCCAGCAGTCTCCCGGACCGGCCTAACACCGGGGAGCTGTTTTTT | CASSLPDRPNTGELFF
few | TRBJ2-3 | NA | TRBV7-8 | TGTGCCAGCAGCTTAGGACAGACCCCGGGGGATACGCAGTATTTT | CASSLGQTPGDTQYF
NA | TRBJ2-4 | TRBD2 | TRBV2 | TGTGCCAGCAGTGAAGACCAACTAGCGGGGATAGCCAAAAACATTCAGTACTTC | CASSEDQLAGIAKNIQYF
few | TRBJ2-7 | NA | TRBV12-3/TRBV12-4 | TGTGCCAGCAGTTTAGGGCTCTCTGTCGGGTTATACGAGCAGTACTTC | CASSLGLSVGLYEQYF
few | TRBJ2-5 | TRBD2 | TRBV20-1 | TGCAGTGCTAGTAACCCTAGCGGGAGGAGGGAGACCCAGTACTTC | CSASNPSGRRETQYF
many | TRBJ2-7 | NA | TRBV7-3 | TGTGCCAGCAGGCTACCAGGGGAGGCGTCCTACGAGCAGTACTTC | CASRLPGEASYEQYF
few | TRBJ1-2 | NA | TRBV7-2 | TGTGCCAGCAGCCCCGCCCGCCAGAACTATGGCTACACCTTC | CASSPARQNYGYTF
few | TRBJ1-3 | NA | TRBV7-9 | TGTGCCAGCAGCTCCCTGTGGCCCTCGAGCTCTGGAAACACCATATATTTT | CASSSLWPSSSGNTIYF
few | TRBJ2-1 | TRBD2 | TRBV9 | TGTGCCAGCAGCGTAAATAGCGGGGGGACCCACTACAATGAGCAGTTCTTC | CASSVNSGGTHYNEQFF
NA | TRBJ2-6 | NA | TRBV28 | TGTGCCAGCATTGGTGGAAGCTCTGGGGCCAACGTCCTGACTTTC | CASIGGSSGANVLTF
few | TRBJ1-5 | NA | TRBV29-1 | TGCAGCGTTGTTTCGGGAAATCAGCCCCAGCATTTT | CSVVSGNQPQHF
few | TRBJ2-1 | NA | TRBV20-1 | TGCAGTGCTAGAGACAGGGGTAAACGCGATGAGCAGTTCTTC | CSARDRGKRDEQFF
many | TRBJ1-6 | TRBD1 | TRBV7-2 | TGTGCCAGCAGCACGGGACAGGGATCTTCACCCCTCCACTTT | CASSTGQGSSPLHF
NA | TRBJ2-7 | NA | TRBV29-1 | TGCAGCGTTCAAAACGGCGAGGGTCGAGAGCAGTACTTC | CSVQNGEGREQYF
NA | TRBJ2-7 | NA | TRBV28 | TGTGCCAGCAGTTTCGGCGGGAAATACGAGCAGTACTTC | CASSFGGKYEQYF
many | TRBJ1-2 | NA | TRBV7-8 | TGTGCCAGCAGCTTAGACGGGGGCTATGGCTACACCTTC | CASSLDGGYGYTF
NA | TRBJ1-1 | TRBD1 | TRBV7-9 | TGTGCCAGCAGCTCGACAGGGAAAAGGGCTGAAGCTTTCTTT | CASSSTGKRAEAFF
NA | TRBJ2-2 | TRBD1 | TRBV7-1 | TGTGCCAGCAGCCCAGCGGGACAGGGAATCACCGGGGAGCTGTTTTTT | CASSPAGQGITGELFF
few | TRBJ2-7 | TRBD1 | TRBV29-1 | TGCAGCGTTGAGGACAGGGGGGTGTACGAGCAGTACTTC | CSVEDRGVYEQYF
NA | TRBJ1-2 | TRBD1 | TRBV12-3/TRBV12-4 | TGTGCCAGCAGATACGACAGGGAGCACGGCTACACCTTC | CASRYDREHGYTF
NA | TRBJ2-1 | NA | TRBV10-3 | TGTGCCATCAGTGAGTCACAGGACCAGCAGTTCTTC | CAISESQDQQFF
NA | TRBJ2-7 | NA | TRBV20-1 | TGCAGTGCTACCACGGCCCTCCGGAGCTACGAGCAGTACTTC | CSATTALRSYEQYF
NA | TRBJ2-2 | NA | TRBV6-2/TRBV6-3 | TGTGCCAGCAGGTGGGGAACCGGGGAGCTGTTTTTT | CASRWGTGELFF
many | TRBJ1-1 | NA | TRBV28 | TGTGCCAGCAGCTTGAGTGCTCGGCTGGGGGGCACTGAAGCTTTCTTT | CASSLSARLGGTEAFF
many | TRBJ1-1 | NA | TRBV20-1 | TGCAGTGCTACTTGGAACACTGAAGCTTTCTTT | CSATWNTEAFF
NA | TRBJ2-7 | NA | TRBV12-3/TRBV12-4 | TGTGCCAGCAGTTTATTGGGGGTACGAATCGAGCAGTACTTC | CASSLLGVRIEQYF
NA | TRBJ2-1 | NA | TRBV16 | TGTGCCAGCAGCCAACGACTAGAGGGTGAGCAGTTCTTC | CASSQRLEGEQFF
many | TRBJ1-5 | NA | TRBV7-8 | TGTGCCAGCAGCCAGGGACGGATTTCTAATCAGCCCCAGCATTTT | CASSQGRISNQPQHF